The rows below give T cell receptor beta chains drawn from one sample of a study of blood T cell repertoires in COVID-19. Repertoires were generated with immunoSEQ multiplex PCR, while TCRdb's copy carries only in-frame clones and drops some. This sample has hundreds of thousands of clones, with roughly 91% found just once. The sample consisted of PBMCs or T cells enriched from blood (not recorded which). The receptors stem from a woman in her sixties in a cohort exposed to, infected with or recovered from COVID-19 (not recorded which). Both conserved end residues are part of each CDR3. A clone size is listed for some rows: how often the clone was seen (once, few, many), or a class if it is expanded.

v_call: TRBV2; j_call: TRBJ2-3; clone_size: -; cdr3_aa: CASRISKRATSTDTQYF
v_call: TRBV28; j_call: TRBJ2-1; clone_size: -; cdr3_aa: CASSLGTGWYNEQFF
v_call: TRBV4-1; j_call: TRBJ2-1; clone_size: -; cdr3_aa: CASSQEGTSTYNEQFF
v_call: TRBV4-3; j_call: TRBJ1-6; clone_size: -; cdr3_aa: CASSQEGDTTYNSPLHF
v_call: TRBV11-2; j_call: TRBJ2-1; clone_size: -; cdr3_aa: CASTPRTTYNEQFF
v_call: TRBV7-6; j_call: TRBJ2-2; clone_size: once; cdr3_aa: CASSLDRASGRAGGELFF
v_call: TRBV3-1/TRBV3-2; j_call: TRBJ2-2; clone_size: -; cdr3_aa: CASSPGLAGVKLFF
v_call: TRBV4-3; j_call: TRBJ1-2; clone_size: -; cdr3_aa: CASSQVGGNYGYTF
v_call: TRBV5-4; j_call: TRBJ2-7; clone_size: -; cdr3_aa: CASSLETSGFTKEQYF
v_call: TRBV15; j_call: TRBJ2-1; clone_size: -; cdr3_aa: CATSRDFASANYNEQFF
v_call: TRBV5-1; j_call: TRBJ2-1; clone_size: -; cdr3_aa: CASSLLGSVWGDEQFF
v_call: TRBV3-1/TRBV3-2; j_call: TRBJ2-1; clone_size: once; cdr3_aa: CASSQDPAGGSRNEQFF
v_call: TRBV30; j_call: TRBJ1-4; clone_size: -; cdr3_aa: CAWSVLGGTEKLFF
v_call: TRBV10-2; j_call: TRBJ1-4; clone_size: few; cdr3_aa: CASIRDRGATNEKLFF
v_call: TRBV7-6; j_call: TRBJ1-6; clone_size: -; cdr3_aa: CASSFLPTVSPLHF
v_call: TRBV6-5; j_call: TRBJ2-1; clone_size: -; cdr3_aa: CASSYTSGRMDEQFF
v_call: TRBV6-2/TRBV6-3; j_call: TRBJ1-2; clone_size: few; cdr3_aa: CASSYQGLYGYTF
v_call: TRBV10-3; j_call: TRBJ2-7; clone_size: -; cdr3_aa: CAISEGKRGQGSREQYF
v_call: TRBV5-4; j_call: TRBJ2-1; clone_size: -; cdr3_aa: CASSSRLAGNNEQFF
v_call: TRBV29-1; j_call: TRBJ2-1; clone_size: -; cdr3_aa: CSVQNNEQFF
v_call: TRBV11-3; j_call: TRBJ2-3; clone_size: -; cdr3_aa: CASSLGIWAVAGDADTQYF
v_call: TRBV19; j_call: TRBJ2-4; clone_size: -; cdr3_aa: CASSIDPRSGMTKNIQYF
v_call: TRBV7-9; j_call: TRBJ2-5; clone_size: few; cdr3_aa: CASSLARDRGQETQYF
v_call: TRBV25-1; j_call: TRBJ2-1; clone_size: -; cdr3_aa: CASSTAGTSWRNEQFF
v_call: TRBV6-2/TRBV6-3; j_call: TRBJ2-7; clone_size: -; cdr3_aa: CASSYFSGRGWEQYF
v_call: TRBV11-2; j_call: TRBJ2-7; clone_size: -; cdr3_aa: CASSRGVGAAYEQYF
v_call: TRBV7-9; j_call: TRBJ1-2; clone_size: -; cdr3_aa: CASSLWDRVNYGYTF
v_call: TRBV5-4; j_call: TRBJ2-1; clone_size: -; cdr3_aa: CASSPNNNEQFF
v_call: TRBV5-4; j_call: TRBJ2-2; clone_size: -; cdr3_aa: CASSLGATNTGELFF
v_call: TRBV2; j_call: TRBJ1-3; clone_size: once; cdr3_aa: CASSEVGGQKSSGNTIYF
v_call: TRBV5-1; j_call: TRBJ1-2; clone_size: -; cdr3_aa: CASSPAGSYGYTF
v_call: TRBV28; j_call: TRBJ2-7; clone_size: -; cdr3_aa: CASRQGGYYEQYF
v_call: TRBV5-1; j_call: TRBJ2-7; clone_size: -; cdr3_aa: CASSHGPGKYEQYF
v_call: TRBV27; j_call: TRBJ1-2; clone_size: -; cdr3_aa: CASSFNAGGSYGYTF
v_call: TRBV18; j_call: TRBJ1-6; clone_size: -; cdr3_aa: CASSPRQGDNSPLHF
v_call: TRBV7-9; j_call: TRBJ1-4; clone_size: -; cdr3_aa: CASSEGKREKLFF
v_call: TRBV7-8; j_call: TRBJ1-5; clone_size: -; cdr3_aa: CASSLEEMPQHF
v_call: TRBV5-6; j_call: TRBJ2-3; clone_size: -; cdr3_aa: CASSGDLGTTINTDTQYF
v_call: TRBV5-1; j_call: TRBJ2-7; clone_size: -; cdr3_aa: CASSWPPGGRNYEQYF
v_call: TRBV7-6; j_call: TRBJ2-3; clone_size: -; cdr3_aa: CASSPDSVQDTQYF
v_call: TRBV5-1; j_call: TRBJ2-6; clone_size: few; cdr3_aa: CASSSEPSGANVLTF
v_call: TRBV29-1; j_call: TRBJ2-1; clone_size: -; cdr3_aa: CSGYRPTGYNEQFF
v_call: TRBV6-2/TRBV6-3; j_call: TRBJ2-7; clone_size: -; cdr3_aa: CASSWAASYEQYF
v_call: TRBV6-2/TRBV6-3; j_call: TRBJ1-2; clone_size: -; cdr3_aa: CASSPTTGAGARYGYTF
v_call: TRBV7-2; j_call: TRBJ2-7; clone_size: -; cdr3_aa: CASGPRAGYEQYF
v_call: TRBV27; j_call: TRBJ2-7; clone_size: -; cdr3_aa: CASTSRDSPYEQYF
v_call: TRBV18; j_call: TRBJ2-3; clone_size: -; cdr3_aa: CASSPRDRATDTQYF